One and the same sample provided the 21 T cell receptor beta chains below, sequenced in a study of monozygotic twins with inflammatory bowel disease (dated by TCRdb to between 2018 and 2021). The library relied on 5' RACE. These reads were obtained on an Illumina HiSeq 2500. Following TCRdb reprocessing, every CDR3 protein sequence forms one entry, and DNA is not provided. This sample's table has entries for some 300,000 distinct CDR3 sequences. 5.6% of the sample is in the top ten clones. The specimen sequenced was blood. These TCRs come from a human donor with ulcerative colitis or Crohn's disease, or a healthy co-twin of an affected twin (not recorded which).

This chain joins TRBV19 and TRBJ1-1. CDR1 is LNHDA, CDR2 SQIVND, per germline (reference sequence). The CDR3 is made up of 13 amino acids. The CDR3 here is CASSQGRVREAFF.

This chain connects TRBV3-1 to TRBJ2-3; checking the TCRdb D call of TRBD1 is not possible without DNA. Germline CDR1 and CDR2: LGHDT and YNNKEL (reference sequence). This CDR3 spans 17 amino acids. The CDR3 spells CASSQLNNRVAGDTQYF.

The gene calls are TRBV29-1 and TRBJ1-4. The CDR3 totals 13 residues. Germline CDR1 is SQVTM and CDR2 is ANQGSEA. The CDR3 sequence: CSVEVIKGGKLFF.

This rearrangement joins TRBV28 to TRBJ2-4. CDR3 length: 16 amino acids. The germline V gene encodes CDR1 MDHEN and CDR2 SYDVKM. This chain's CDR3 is CASRSLGHPAKNIQYF.

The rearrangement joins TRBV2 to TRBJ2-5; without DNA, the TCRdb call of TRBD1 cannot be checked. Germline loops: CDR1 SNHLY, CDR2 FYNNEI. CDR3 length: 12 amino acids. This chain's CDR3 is CASNRVQETQYF.

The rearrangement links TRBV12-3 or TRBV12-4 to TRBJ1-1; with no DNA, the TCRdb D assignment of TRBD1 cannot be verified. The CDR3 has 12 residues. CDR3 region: CASSPGTGTPSF.

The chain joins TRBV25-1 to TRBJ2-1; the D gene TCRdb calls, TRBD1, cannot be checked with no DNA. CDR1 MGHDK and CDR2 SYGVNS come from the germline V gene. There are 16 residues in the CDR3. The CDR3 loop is CASSERADRVYNEQFF.

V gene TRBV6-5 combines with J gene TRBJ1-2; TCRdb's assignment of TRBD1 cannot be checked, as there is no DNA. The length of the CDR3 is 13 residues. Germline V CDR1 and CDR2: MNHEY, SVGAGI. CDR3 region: CASRGGQGLGYTF.

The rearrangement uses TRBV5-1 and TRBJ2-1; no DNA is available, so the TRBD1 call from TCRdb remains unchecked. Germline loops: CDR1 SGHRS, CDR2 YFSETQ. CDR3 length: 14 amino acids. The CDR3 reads CASSLVTVDYEQFF.

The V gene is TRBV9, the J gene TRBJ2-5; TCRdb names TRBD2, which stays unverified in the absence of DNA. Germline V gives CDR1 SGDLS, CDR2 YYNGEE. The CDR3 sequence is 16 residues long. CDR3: CASSVGSGSRQETQYF.

CDR3 in amino acids: CASKSGGPYNEQFF. The chain employs TRBV7-2 and TRBJ2-1; TCRdb's D call of TRBD2 is untestable without DNA. CDR3 length equals 14 residues. Germline CDR1 is SGHTA and CDR2 is FQGNSA.

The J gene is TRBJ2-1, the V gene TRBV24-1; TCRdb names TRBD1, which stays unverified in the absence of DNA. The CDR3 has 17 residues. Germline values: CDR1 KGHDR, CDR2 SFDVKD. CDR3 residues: CATSDLGDAGAYNEQFF.

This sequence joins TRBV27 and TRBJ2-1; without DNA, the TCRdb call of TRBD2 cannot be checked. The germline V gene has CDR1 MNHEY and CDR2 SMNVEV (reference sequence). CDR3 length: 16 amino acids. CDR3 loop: CASSRPGTSGLVEQFF.

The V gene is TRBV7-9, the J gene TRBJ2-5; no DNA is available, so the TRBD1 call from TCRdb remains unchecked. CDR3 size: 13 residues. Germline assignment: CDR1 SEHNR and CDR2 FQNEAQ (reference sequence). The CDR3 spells CASSFRGSETQYF. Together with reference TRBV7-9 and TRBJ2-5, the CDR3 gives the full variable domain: DTGVSQNPRHKITKRGQNVTFRCDPISEHNRLYWYRQTLGQGPEFLTYFQNEAQLEKSRLLSDRFSAERPKGSFSTLEIQRTEQGDSAMYLCASSFRGSETQYFGPGTRLLVL.

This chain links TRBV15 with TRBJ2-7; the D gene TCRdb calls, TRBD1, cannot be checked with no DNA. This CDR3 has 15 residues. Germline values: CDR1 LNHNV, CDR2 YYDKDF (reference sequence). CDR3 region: CATSRSQGASYEQYF.

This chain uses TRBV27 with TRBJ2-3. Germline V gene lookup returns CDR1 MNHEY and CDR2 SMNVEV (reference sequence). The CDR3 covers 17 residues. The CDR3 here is CASSKIAPNFLADTQYF.

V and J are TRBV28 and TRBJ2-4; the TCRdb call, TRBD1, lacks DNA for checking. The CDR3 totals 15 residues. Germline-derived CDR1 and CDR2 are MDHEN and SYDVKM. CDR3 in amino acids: CASRPPGKVKNIQYF.

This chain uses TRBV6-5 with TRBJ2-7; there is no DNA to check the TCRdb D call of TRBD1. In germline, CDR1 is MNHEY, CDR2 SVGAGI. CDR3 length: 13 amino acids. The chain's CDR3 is CASSYVDRGEQYF.

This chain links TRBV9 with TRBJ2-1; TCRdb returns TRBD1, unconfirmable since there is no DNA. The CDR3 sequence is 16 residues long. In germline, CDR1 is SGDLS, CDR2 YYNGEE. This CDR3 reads CASSVGSYPRGDEQFF.

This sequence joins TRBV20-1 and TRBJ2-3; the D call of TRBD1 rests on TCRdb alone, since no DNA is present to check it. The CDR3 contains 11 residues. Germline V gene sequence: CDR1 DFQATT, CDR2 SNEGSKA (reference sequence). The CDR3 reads CSAVGQGQVYF.

The CDR3 reads CASSLDRGPRGSGELFF. The chain is built from TRBV7-7 and TRBJ2-2; the D call of TRBD2 rests on TCRdb alone, since no DNA is present to check it. Germline CDR1 and CDR2: SSHAT and FNYEAQ (reference sequence). CDR3 length: 17 amino acids.